Sequencing of this TCR beta chain was carried out in a study of OX40 agonist ivuxolimab in advanced cancers. Findings and caveats of the study: At 0.1 to 3.0 mg/kg and by week 6, CD4+ and CD8+ T cells in the blood had expanded clonally. Low normalized T-cell clonal expansion also characterized some of the nonresponders. The average count of expanded clones was higher among CD8+ T cells than among CD4+.

Enrollment shut out patients with autoimmune disease history or systemic immunosuppression. Here immunoSEQ multiplex PCR was the method, and the copy in TCRdb shows in-frame clones only, minus some. The repertoire holds around 50,000 clones, about 88% seen once, with over 0.5% in the top ten. Note on this clone: Its antigen is not known.

There are 15 residues in the CDR3. Trimming removed 5 bases at V and 2 bases at J, with 15 bases between. CDR1 and CDR2 from the germline V gene are GTSNPN and SVGIG (reference sequence). The chain joins TRBV30 to TRBJ2-2; TRBD2 might be the D (6 bases). This sample comprised CD4+ or CD8+ T cells sorted from blood, obtained in a trial of the OX40 agonist ivuxolimab. The receptor's source is an adult with an advanced solid tumor such as melanoma, head and neck, liver or kidney cancer. This chain's CDR3 is CAWVSGTVNTGELFF. CDR3 coding DNA: TGTGCCTGGGTCTCCGGGACTGTTAACACCGGGGAGCTGTTTTTT.